This TCR beta chain was sequenced during a study of cytomegalovirus exposure and HLA in healthy donors. TCRdb's table, derived via immunoSEQ multiplex PCR, lists solely in-frame clones and lacks some. Among about 82,000 clones listed, 95% were seen once. V lost 4 bases and J lost 5; bases outside the gene matches: 7. The CDR3 spans 15 residues. The germline CDR1 and CDR2 sequences are LNHDA and SQIVND (reference sequence). The donors were in the approximately 130-subject validation cohort; that cohort was separate from the approximately 730-subject first cohort. The source material was PBMCs. The V gene is TRBV19, the J gene TRBJ2-5; the match to TRBD1 covers 10 bases. The receptor was isolated from a woman younger than 35 in good health and CMV-seronegative. In nucleotides, the CDR3 is TGTGCCAGTAGTAGGGGACAGGGGCCTCAGGAGACCCAGTACTTC. Translation gives CASSRGQGPQETQYF.